This entry describes one TCR beta chain. One end of the junction does not line up with germline, which may come from a read error. This sample was included in a study of metastatic and nonmetastatic thyroid tumors. From the PCR reads, TCRdb re-called clones with MiXCR. Here the sample spans 85,000 to 100,000 clones, approximately 11% being singletons. CDR1 SGHRS and CDR2 YFSETQ come from the germline V gene. CDR3 length equals 17 residues. Each patient went into thyroid surgery without having received any treatment. This TCR derives from a female donor with papillary thyroid cancer or a benign thyroid nodule (not recorded which). Some clones in this sample may be carry-over from other donors' samples. This chain links TRBV5-1 with TRBJ2-6; 8 bases match TRBD1. The sequencing sample was made of blood. The CDR3 coding sequence is TGCACCAGCAGCCTCCGGCGACAGGGGTCTGGGGCCAACGTCCTGACTTTC. This gives the protein CTSSLRRQGSGANVLTF.